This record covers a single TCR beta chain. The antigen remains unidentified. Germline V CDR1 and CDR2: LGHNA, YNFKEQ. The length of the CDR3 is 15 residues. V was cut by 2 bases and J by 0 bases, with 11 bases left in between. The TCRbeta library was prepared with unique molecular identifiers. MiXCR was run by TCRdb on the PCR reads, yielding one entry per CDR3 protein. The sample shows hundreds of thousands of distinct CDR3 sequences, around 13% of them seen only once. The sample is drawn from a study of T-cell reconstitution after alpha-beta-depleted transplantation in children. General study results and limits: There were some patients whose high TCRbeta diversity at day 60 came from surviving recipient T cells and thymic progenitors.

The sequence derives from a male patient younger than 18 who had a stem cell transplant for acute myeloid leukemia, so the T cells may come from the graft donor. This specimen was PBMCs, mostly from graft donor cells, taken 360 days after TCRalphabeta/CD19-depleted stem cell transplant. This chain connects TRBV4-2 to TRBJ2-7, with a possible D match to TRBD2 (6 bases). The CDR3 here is CASSQFAGTSYEQYF. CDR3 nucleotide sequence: TGTGCCAGCAGCCAATTCGCGGGGACCTCCTACGAGCAGTACTTC.